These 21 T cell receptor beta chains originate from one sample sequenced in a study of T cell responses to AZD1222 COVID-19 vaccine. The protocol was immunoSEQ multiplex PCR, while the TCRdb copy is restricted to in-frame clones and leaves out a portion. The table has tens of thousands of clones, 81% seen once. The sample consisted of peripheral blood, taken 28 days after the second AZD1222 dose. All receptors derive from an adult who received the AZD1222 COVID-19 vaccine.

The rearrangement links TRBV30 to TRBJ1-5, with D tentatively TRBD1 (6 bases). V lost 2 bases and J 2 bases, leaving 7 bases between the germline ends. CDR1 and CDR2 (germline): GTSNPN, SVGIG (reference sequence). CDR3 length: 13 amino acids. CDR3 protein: CAWSPGGNQPQHF. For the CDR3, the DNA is TGTGCCTGGAGTCCAGGGGGCAATCAGCCCCAGCATTTT.

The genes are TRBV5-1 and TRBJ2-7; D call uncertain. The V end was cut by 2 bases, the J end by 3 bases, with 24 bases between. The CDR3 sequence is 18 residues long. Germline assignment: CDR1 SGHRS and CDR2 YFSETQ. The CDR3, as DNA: TGCGCCAGCAGCTTACAACCATGGGCAGAGGCCCCCTACTACGAGCAGTACTTC. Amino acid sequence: CASSLQPWAEAPYYEQYF.

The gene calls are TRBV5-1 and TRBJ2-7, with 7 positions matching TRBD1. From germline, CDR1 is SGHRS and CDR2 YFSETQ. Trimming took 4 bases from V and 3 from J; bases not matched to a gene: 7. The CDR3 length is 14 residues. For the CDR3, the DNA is TGCGCCAGCAGCAAACCGGGACAGTACTACGAGCAGTACTTC. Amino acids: CASSKPGQYYEQYF.

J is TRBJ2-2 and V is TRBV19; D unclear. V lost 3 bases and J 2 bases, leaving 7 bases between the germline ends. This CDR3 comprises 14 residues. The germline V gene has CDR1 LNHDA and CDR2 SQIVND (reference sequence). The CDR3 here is CASSMSSNTGELFF. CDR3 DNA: TGTGCCAGTAGTATGTCCTCAAACACCGGGGAGCTGTTTTTT.

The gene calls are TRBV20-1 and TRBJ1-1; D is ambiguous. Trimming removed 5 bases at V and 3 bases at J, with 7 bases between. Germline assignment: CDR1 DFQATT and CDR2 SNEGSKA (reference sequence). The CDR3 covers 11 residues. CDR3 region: CSASGHTEAFF. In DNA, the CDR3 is TGCAGTGCTTCGGGTCACACTGAAGCTTTCTTT.

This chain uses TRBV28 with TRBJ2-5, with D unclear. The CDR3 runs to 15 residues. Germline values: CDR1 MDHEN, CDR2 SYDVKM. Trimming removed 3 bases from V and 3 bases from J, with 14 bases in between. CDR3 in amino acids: CASSFSGVEKETQYF. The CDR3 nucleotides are TGTGCCAGCAGTTTTTCGGGTGTTGAGAAAGAGACCCAGTACTTC.

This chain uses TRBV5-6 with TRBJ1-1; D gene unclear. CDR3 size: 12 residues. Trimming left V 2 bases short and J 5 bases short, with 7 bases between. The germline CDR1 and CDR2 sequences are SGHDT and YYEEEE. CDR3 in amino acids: CASSFMPTEAFF. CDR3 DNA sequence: TGTGCCAGCAGCTTTATGCCTACTGAAGCTTTCTTT.

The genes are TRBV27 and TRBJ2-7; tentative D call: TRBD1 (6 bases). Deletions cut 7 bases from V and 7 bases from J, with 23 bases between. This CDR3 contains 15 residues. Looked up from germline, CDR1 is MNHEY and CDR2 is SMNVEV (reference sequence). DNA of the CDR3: TGTGCCAGCATCCCCAGGTGGGACACGACGGGGGAGCAGTACTTC. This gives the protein CASIPRWDTTGEQYF.

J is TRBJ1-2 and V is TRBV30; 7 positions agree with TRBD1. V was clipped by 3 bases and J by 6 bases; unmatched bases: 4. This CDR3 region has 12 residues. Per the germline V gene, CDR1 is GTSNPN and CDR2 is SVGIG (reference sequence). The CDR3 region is CAWRSGGDGYTF. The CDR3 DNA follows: TGTGCCTGGAGGTCAGGGGGGGATGGCTACACCTTC.

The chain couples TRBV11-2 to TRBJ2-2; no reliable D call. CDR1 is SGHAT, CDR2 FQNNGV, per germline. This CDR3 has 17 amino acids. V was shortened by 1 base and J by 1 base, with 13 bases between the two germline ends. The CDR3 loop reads CASSLAVRPGNTGELFF. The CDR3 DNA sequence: TGTGCCAGCAGCTTAGCTGTGAGGCCAGGGAACACCGGGGAGCTGTTTTTT.

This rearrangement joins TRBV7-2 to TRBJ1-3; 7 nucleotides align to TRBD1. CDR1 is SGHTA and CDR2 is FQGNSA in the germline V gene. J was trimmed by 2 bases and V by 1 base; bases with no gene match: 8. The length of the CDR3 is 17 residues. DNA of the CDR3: TGTGCCAGCAGCTTAGTATCAGGGGGGGCTCCTGGAAACACCATATATTTT. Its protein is CASSLVSGGAPGNTIYF.

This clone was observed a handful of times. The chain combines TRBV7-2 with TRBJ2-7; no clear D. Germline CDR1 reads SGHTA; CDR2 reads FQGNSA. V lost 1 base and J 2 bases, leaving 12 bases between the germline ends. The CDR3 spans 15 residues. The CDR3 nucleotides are TGTGCCAGCAGCTTAGTAGGTCACCAACCCTACGAGCAGTACTTC. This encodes CASSLVGHQPYEQYF.

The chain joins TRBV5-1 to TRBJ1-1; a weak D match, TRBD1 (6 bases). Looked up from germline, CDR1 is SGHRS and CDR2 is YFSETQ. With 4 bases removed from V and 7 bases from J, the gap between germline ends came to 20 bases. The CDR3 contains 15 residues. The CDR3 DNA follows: TGCGCCAGCAGCCCCGCCCGGACAGTCATCCTTGAAGCTTTCTTT. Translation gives CASSPARTVILEAFF.

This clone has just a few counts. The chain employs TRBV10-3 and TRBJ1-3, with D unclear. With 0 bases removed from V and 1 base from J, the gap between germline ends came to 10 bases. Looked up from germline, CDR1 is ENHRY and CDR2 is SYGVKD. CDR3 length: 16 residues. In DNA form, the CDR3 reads TGTGCCATCAGTGAGTCACTCAGAGAGTCTGGAAACACCATATATTTT. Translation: CAISESLRESGNTIYF.

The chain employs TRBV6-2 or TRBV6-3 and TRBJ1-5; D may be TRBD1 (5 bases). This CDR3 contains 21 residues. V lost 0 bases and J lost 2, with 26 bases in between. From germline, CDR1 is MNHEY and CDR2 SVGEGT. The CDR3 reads CASSYSNQHGGTTIGNQPQHF. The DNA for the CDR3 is TGTGCCAGCAGTTACTCGAACCAGCACGGGGGTACGACTATAGGCAATCAGCCCCAGCATTTT.

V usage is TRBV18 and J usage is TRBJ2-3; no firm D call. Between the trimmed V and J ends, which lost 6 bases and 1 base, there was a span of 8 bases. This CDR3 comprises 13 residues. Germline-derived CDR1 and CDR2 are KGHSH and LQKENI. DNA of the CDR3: TGTGCCAGCTCCAGAGCCCGCACAGATACGCAGTATTTT. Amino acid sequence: CASSRARTDTQYF.

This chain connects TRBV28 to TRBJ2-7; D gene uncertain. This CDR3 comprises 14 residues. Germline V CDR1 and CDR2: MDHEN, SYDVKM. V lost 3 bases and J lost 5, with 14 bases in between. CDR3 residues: CASSFGRRRDEQYF. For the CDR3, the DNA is TGTGCCAGCAGTTTTGGGCGGCGACGGGACGAGCAGTACTTC. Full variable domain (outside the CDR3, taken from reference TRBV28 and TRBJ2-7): DVKVTQSSRYLVKRTGEKVFLECVQDMDHENMFWYRQDPGLGLRLIYFSYDVKMKEKGDIPEGYSVSREKKERFSLILESASTNQTSMYLCASSFGRRRDEQYFGPGTRLTVT.

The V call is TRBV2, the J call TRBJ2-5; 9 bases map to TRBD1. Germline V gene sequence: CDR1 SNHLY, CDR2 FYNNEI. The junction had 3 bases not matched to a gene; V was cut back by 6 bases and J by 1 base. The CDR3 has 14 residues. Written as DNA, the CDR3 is TGTGCCAGCAGGGAACAGGGGGCCCAAGAGACCCAGTACTTC. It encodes CASREQGAQETQYF.

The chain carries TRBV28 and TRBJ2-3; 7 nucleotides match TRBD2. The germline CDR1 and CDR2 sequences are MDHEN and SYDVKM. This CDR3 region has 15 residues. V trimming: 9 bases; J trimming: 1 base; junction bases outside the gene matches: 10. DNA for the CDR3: TGTGCCAGTTTCTCGGGGGGAGTGGGCACAGATACGCAGTATTTT. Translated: CASFSGGVGTDTQYF.

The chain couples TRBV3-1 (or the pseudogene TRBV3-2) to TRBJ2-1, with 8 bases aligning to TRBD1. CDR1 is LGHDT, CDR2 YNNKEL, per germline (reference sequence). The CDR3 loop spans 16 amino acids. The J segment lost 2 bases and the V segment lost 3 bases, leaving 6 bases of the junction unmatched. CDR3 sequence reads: CASSHLDRAAYNEQFF. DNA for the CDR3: TGTGCCAGCAGCCACCTGGACAGGGCGGCCTACAATGAGCAGTTCTTC.

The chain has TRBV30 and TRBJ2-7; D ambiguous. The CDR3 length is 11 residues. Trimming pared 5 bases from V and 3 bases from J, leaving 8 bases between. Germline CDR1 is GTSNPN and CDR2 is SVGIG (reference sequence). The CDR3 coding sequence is TGTGCCTGGGGTGGAATCTACGAGCAGTACTTC. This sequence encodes CAWGGIYEQYF.